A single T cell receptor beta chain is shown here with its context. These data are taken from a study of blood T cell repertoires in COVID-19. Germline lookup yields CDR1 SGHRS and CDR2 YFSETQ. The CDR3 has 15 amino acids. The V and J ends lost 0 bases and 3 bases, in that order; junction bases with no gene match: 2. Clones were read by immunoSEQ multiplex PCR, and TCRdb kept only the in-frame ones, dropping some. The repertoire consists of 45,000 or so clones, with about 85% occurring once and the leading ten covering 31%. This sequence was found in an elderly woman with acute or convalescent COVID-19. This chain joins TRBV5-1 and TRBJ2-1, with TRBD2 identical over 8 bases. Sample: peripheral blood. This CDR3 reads CASSLVTSGYNEQFF. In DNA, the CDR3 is TGCGCCAGCAGCTTGGTAACTAGCGGCTACAATGAGCAGTTCTTC.